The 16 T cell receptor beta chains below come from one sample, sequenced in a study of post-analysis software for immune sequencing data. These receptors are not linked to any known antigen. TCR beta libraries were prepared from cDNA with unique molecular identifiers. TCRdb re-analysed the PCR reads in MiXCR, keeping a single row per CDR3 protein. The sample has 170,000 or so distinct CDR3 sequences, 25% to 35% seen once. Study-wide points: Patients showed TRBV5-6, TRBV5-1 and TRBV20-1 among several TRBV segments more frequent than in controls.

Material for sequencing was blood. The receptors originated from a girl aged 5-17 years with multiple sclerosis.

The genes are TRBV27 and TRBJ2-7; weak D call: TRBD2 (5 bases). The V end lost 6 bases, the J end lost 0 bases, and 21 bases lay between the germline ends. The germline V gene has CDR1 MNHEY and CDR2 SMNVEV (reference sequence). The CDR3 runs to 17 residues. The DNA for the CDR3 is TGTGCCAGCAGGTTCAATTCCGCGGACTTAAACTCCTACGAGCAGTACTTC. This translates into CASRFNSADLNSYEQYF.

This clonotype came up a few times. The CDR3 DNA follows: TGTGCCAGCAGCCTCGGGACTTACACTGAAGCTTTCTTT. This encodes CASSLGTYTEAFF. The J gene is TRBJ1-1, the V gene TRBV14, with D maybe TRBD1 (5 bases). Trimming stripped 4 bases from V and 3 bases from J, with 9 bases between. Germline CDR1 SGHDN, CDR2 FVKESK. The CDR3 sequence is 13 residues long.

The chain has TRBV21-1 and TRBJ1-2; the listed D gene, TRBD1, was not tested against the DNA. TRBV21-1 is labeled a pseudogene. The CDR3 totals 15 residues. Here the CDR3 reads CASIVPDRSGYGYTF. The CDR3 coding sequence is TGTGCCAGCATCGTCCCTGACAGGAGTGGGTATGGCTACACCTTC.

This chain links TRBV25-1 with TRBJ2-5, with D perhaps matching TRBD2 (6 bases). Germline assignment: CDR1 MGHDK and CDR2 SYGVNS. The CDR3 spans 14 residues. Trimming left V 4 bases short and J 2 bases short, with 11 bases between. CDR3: CASSVGGLQETQYF. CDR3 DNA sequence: TGTGCCAGCAGTGTCGGGGGTTTACAAGAGACCCAGTACTTC.

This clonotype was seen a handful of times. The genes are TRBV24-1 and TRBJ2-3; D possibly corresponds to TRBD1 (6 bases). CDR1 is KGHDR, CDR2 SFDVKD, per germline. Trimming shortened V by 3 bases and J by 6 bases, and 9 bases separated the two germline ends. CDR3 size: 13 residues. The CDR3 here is CATSDRTGDTQYF. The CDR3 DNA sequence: TGTGCCACCAGTGATCGTACAGGGGATACGCAGTATTTT.

The CDR3 reads CASSQLQGLNTEAFF. DNA of the CDR3: TGCGCCAGCAGCCAACTACAGGGATTGAACACTGAAGCTTTCTTT. The chain couples TRBV4-1 to TRBJ1-1; a weak D match, TRBD1 (6 bases). Germline V lookup: CDR1 MGHRA, CDR2 YSYEKL. Trimming pared 2 bases from V and 0 bases from J, leaving 10 bases between. This CDR3 contains 15 residues.

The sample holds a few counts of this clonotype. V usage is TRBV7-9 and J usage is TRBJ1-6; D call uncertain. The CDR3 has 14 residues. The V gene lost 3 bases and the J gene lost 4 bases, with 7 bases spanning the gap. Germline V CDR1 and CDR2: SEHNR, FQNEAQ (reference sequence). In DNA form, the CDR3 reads TGTGCCAGCAGCTTCACCGATTATAATTCACCCCTCCACTTT. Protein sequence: CASSFTDYNSPLHF.

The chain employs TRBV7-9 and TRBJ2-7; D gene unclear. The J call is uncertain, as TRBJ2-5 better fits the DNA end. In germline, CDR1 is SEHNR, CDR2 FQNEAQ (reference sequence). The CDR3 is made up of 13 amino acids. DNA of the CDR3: TGTGCCAGCAGCCCTGGCGTGGAGGAGACCCAGTACTTC. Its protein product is CASSPGVEETQYF.

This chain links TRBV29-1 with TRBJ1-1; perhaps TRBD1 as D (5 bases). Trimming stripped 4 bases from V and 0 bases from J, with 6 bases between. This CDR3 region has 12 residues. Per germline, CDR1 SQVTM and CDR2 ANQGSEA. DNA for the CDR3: TGCAGCGTTGGAGGGGTGAACACTGAAGCTTTCTTT. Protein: CSVGGVNTEAFF.

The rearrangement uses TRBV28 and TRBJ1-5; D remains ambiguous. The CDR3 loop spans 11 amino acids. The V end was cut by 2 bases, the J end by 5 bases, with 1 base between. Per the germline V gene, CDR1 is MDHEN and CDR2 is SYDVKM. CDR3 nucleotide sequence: TGTGCCAGCAGTTTAGATCAGCCCCAGCATTTT. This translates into CASSLDQPQHF.

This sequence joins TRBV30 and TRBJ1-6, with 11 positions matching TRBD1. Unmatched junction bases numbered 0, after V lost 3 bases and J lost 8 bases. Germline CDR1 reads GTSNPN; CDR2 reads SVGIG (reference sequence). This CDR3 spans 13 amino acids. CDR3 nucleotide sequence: TGTGCCTGGAGGGGACAGGGGGATTCACCCCTCCACTTT. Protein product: CAWRGQGDSPLHF.

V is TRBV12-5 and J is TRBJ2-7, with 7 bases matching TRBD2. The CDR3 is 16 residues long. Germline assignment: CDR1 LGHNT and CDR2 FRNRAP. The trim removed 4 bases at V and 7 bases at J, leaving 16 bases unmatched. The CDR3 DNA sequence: TGTGCTAGTGGTTCTCAGGCGGGCACCCCGGGGGGAGAGCAGTACTTC. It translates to CASGSQAGTPGGEQYF.

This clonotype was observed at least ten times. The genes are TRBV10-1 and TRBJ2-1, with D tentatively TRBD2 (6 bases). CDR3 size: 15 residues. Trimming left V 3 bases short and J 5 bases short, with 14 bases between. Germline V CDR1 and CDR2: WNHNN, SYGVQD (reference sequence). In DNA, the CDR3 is TGCGCCAGCAGTGACTCCGGGGGTATTAACAATGAGCAGTTCTTC. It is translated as CASSDSGGINNEQFF.

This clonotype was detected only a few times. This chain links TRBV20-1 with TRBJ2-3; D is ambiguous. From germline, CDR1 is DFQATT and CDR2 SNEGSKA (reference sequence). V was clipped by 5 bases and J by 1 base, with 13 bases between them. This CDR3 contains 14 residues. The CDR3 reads CSAVLRSRTDTQYF. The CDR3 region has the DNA TGCAGTGCTGTGCTTCGTTCCCGCACAGATACGCAGTATTTT.

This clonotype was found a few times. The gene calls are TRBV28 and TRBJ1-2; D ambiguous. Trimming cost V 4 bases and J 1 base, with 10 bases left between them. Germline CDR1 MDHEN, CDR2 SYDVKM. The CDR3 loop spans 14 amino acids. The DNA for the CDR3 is TGTGCCAGCAGTTCCTCGACATTTAACTATGGCTACACCTTC. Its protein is CASSSSTFNYGYTF.

The CDR3 reads CASSVARGLQNTGELFF. The CDR3 coding sequence is TGTGCCAGCAGCGTAGCTCGAGGACTGCAGAACACCGGGGAGCTGTTTTTT. The gene calls are TRBV9 and TRBJ2-2; perhaps TRBD2 as D (5 bases). Looked up from germline, CDR1 is SGDLS and CDR2 is YYNGEE. The CDR3 runs to 17 residues. V shed 0 bases and J shed 1 base, with 13 bases lying between them.